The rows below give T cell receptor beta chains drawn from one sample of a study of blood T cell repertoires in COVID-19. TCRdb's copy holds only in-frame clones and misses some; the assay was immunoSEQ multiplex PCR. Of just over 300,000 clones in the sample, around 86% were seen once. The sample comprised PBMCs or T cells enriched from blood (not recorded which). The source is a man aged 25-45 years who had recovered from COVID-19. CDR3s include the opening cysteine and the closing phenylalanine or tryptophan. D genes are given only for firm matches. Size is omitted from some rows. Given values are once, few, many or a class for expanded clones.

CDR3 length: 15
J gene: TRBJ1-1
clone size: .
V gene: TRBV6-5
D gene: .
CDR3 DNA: TGTGCCAGCAGTTACCTAGGGGTGATGAACACTGAAGCTTTCTTT
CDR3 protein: CASSYLGVMNTEAFF

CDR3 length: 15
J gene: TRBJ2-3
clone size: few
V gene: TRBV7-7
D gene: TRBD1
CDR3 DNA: TGTGCTAGCAGCTTAGGGCAGGGGGCAATAGATACGCAGTATTTT
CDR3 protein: CASSLGQGAIDTQYF

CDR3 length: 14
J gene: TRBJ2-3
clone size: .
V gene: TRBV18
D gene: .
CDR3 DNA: TGTGCCAGCTCACCACAACGAGGGCAGGATACGCAGTATTTT
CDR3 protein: CASSPQRGQDTQYF

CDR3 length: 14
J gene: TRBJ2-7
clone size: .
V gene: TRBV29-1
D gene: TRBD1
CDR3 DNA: TGCAGCCCTCGGGACAGGAACGCATCCTACGAGCAGTACTTC
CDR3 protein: CSPRDRNASYEQYF

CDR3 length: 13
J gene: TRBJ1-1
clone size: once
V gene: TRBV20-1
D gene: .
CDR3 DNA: TGCAGTGCTAGTAAAGGGGGGGGCATGGATGCTTTCTTT
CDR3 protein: CSASKGGGMDAFF

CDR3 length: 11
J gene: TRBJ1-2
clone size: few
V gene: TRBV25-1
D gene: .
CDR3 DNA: TGTGCCAGCACGGCAGGCTATGGCTACACCTTC
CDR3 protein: CASTAGYGYTF

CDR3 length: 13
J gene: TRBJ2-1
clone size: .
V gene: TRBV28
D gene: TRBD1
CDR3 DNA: TGTGCCTCGGGACAGGGGGGAAAGAATGAGCAGTTCTTC
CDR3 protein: CASGQGGKNEQFF

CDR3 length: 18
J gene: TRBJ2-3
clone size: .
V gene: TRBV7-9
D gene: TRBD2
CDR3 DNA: TGTGCCAGCAGCTCCAAATATACTAGCGGAGGCGTCCCAGATACGCAGTATTTT
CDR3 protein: CASSSKYTSGGVPDTQYF

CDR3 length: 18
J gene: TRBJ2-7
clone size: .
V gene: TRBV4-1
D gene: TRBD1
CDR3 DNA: TGCGCCAGCAGCTTTGAGTCCCCCCAAATACAGGGGGCTTACGAGCAGTACTTC
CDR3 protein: CASSFESPQIQGAYEQYF

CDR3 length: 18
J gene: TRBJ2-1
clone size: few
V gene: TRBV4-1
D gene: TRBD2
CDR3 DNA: TGCGCCAGCAGCCAAGTTTCAGCGGGAGGACTCTCCTACAATGAGCAGTTCTTC
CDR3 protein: CASSQVSAGGLSYNEQFF

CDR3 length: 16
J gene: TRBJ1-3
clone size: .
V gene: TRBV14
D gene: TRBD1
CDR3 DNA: TGTGCCAGCAGTCCCATGGGCAGGGGGCATGGAAACACCATATATTTT
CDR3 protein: CASSPMGRGHGNTIYF

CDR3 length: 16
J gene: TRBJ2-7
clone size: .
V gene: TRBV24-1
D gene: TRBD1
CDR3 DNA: TGTGCCACCAGTGATCCCGGGACAGGGACGCCCTACGAGCAGTACTTC
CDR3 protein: CATSDPGTGTPYEQYF

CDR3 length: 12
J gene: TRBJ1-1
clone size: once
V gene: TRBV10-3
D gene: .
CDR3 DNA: TGTGCCACCCAAGGGGGGAACACTGAAGCTTTCTTT
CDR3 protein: CATQGGNTEAFF

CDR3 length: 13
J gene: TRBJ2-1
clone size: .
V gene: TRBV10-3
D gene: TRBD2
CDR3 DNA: TGTGCCATCAGGTGGGAGGGCGGCGATGAGCAGTTCTTC
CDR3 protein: CAIRWEGGDEQFF

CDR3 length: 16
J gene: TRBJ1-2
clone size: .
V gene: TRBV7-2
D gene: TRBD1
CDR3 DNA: TGTGCCAGCAGCATCCCGGGACAGGTGTCGAACTATGGCTACACCTTC
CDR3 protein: CASSIPGQVSNYGYTF

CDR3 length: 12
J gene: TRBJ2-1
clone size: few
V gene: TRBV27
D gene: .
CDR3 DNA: TGTGCCAGCAGTCCAACCTACAATGAGCAGTTCTTC
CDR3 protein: CASSPTYNEQFF

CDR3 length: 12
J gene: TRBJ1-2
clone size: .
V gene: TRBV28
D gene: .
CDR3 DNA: TGTGCCAGCAGTCCCCGGGGCTATGGCTACACCTTC
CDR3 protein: CASSPRGYGYTF

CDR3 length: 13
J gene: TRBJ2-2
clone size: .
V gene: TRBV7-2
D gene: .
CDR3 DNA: TGTGCCAGCAGTTTTAGGAACACCGGGGAGCTGTTTTTT
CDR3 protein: CASSFRNTGELFF

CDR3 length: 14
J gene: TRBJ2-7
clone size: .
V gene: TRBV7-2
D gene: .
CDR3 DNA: TGTGCCAGCAGCTTAGACGGGAGTCGTCCCGAGCAGTACTTC
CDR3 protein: CASSLDGSRPEQYF

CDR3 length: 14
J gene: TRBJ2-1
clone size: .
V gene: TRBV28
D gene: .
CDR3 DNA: TGTGCCAGCAGGCTGGCACGGAGCTACAATGAGCAGTTCTTC
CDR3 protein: CASRLARSYNEQFF

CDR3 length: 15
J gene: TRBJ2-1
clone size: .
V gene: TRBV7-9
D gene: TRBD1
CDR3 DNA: TGTGCCAGCAGCTTGCCCGGGACAGGGCTCCATGAGCAGTTCTTC
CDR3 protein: CASSLPGTGLHEQFF

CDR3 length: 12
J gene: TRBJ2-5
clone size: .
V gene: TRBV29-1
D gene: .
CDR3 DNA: TGCAGCGTTGTCCAGATCCAAGAGACCCAGTACTTC
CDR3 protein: CSVVQIQETQYF

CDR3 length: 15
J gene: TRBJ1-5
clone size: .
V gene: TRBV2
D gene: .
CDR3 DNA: TGTGCCAGCAGTGCAGGGGCGAATAGCAATCAGCCCCAGCATTTT
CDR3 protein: CASSAGANSNQPQHF

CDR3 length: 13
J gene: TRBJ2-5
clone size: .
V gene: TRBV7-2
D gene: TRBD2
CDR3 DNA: TGTGCCAGCAGCTTAGGGGGGGGAGAGACCCAGTACTTC
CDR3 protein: CASSLGGGETQYF

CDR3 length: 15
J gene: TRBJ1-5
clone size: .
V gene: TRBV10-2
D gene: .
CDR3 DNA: TGCGCCAGCAGTGAGCTCTCAGGGGTCGGGCAGCCCCAGCATTTT
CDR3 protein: CASSELSGVGQPQHF

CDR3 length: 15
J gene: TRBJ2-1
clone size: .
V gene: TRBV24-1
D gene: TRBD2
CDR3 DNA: TGTGCCACCAGTGAGACTAGCGGGAGGAACAATGAGCAGTTCTTC
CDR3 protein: CATSETSGRNNEQFF

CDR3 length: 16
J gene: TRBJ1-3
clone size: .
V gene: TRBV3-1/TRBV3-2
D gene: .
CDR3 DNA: TGTGCCAGCAGCACCCGACGGACTCTCTCTGGAAACACCATATATTTT
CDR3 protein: CASSTRRTLSGNTIYF

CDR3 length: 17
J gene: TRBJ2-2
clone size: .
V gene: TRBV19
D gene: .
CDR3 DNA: TGTGCCAGTACCCCACGGCCGCAGGTCTCGAACACCGGGGAGCTGTTTTTT
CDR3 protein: CASTPRPQVSNTGELFF

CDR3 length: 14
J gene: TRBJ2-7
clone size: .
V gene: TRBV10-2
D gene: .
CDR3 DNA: TGCGCCAGCAGTGAGGTTGGCAGCTCCTACGAGCAGTACTTC
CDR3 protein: CASSEVGSSYEQYF

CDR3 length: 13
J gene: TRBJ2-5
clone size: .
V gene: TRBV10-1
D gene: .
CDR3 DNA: TGCGCCAGCAGTGATGCAGATAAAGAGACCCAGTACTTC
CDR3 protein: CASSDADKETQYF

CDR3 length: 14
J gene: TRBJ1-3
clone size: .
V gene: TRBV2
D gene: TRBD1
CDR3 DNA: TGTGCCAGCAGGGAAGACAGGGTGGGAAACACCATATATTTT
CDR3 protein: CASREDRVGNTIYF

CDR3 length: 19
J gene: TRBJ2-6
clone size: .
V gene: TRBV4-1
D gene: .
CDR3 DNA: TGCGCCAGCAGCCCGTCACAGGGACGATTCGGCTCTGGGGCCAACGTCCTGACTTTC
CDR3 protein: CASSPSQGRFGSGANVLTF

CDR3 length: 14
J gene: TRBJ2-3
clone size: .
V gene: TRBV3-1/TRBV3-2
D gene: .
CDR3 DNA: TGTGCCAGCAGCCTGATAGGGGCGAAAGATACGCAGTATTTT
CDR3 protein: CASSLIGAKDTQYF

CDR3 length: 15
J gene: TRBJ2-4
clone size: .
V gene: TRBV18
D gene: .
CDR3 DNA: TGTGCCAGCTCACCAATCAGGGAAGCCAAAAACATTCAGTACTTC
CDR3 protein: CASSPIREAKNIQYF

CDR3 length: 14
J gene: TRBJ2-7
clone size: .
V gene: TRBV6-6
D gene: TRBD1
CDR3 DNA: TGTGCCAGCAATGCCGGGACAGGGTTGAGCGAGCAGTACTTC
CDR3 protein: CASNAGTGLSEQYF

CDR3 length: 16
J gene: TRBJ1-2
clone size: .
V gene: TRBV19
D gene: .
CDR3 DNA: TGTGCCAGTAGTATAGAGGCGGGGACCCCAAACTATGGCTACACCTTC
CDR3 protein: CASSIEAGTPNYGYTF

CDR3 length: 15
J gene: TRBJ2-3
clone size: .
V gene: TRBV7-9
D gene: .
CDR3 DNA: TGTGCCAGCAGACCGACTCGAGCTAACACAGATACGCAGTATTTT
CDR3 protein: CASRPTRANTDTQYF

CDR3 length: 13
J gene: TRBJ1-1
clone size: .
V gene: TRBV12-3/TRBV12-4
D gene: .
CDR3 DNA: TGTGCCAGCAGTTATGGGGGCAGGGGCGAAGCTTTCTTT
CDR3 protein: CASSYGGRGEAFF

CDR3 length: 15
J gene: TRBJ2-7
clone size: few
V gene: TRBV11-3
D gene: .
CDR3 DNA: TGTGCCAGCAGCACAACTCGACAGGCTACCTACGAGCAGTACTTC
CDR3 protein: CASSTTRQATYEQYF

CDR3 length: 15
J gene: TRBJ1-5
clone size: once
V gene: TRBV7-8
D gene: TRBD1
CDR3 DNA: TGTGCCAGCAGCGAACAGGGGTCAGGCAATCAGCCCCAGCATTTT
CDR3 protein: CASSEQGSGNQPQHF

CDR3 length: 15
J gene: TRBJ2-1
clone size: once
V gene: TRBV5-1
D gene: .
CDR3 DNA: TGCGCCAGCAGCTTGCCCCGGGGGATAGGGGAGGAGCAGTTCTTC
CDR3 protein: CASSLPRGIGEEQFF

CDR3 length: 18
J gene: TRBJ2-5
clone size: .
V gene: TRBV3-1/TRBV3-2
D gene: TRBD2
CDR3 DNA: TGTGCCAGCAGCCAACTCGTCGGACTAGCGGGACCCCCCGTGACCCAGTACTTC
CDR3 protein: CASSQLVGLAGPPVTQYF

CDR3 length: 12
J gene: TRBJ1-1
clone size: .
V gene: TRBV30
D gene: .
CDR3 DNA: TGTGCCTGGAGTCATTGGACTACTGAAGCTTTCTTT
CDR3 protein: CAWSHWTTEAFF

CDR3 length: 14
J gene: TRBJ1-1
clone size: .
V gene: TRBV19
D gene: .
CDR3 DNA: TGTGCCAGTAGTATAGTAGGGGTGAGCACTGAAGCTTTCTTT
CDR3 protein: CASSIVGVSTEAFF

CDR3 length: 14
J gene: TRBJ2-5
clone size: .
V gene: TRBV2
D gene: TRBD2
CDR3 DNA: TGTGCCACTTCCAGCGGGGGGGAATTAGAGACCCAGTACTTC
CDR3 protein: CATSSGGELETQYF

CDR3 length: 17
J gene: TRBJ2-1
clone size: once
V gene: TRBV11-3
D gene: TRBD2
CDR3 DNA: TGTGCCAGCAGCTTAGACCCTCTAGCGGAGCTCTACAATGAGCAGTTCTTC
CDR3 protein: CASSLDPLAELYNEQFF

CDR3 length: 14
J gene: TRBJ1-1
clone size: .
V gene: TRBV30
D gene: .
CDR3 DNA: TGTGCCTGGAGTGCAGCGGGGCGAAGGACTGAAGCTTTCTTT
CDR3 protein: CAWSAAGRRTEAFF

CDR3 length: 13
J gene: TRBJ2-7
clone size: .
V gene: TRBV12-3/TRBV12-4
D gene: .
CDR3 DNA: TGTGCCAGCAGTTTAACTAGCTGGTACGAGCAGTACTTC
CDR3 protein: CASSLTSWYEQYF

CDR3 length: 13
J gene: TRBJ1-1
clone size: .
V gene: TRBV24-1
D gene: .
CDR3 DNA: TGTGCCACCAGTGATTTGTTCGGTGCTGAAGCTTTCTTT
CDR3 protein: CATSDLFGAEAFF

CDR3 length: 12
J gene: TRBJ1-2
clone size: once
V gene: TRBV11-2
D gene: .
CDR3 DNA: TGTGCCAGCAGCCAGAGGAACTATGGCTACACCTTC
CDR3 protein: CASSQRNYGYTF

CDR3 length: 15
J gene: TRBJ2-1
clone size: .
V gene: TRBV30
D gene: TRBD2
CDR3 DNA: TGTGCCTGGAGTGTTCTAGCGGGAGATCCCAATGAGCAGTTCTTC
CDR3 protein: CAWSVLAGDPNEQFF

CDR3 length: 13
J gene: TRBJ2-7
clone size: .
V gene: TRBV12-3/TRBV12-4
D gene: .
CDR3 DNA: TGTGCCAGCAGTCCCGGGTTTTCCTACGAGCAGTACTTC
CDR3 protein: CASSPGFSYEQYF

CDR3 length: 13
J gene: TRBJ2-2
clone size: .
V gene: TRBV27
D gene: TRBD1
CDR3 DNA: TGTGCCAGCACGGGGACAGCCCCCGGGGAGCTGTTTTTT
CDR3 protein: CASTGTAPGELFF

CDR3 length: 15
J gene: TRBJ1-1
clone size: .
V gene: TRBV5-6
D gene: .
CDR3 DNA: TGTGCCAGCAGCCGTACACGGGTTACGAACACTGAAGCTTTCTTT
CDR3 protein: CASSRTRVTNTEAFF

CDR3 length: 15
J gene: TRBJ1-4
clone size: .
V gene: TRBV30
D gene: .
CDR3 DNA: TGTGCCTGGACTTTACGTCGGGGAACTAATGAAAAACTGTTTTTT
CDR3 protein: CAWTLRRGTNEKLFF

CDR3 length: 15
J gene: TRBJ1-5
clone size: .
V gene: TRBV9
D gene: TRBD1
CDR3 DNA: TGTGCCAGCAGCGTAGGGGCAGGGGGCAGGCAGCCCCAGCATTTT
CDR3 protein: CASSVGAGGRQPQHF

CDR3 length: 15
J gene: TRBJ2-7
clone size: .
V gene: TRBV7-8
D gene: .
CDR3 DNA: TGTGCCAGCAGCTTTGCGAGGGCCTTTCCCTCCGAGCAGTACTTC
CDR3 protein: CASSFARAFPSEQYF

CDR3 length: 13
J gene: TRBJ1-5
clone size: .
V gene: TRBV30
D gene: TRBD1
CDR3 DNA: TGTGCCTGGTCCGGGACAGGGAATCAGCCCCAGCATTTT
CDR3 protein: CAWSGTGNQPQHF